The source of this T cell receptor beta chain is a study of blood T cell repertoires in COVID-19. This clone was observed a single time. Deletions cut 2 bases from V and 8 bases from J, with 24 bases between. The length of the CDR3 is 17 residues. CDR1 and CDR2 from the germline V gene are GTSNPN and SVGIG (reference sequence). TCRdb keeps only in-frame clones here, not all; method: immunoSEQ multiplex PCR. The sample has about 280,000 clones, 85% to 90% seen once. The material sequenced was PBMCs or T cells enriched from blood (not recorded which). The origin of this receptor is a woman aged 60-70 years in a cohort exposed to, infected with or recovered from COVID-19 (not recorded which). J is TRBJ1-4 and V is TRBV30; D might be TRBD1 (5 bases). CDR3 coding DNA: TGTGCCTGGAGTCCCCGCCTTGGCGGGGGGAGGGACGAAAAACTGTTTTTT. This codes for CAWSPRLGGGRDEKLFF.